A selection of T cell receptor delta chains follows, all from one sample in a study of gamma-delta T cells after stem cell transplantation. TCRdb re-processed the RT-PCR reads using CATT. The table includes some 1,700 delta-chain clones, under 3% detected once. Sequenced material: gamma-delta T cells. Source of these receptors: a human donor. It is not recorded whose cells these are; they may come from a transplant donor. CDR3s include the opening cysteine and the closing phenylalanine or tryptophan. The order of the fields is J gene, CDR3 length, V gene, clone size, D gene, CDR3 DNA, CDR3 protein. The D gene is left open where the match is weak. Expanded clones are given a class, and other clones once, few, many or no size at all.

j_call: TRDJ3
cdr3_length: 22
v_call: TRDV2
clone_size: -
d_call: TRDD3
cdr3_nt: TGTGCCTGCGACACCGGAGGACTGGGGGATGCGGGTGGCTCCTGGGACACCCGACAGATGTTTTTC
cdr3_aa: CACDTGGLGDAGGSWDTRQMFF

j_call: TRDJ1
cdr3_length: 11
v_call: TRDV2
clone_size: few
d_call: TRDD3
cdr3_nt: TGTGCCACTGGGGACACCGATAAACTCATCTTT
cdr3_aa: CATGDTDKLIF

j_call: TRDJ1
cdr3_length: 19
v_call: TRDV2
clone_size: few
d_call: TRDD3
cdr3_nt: TGTGCCTGTGACTCGATGCTTACTGGGGGCCGACAGTACACCGATAAACTCATCTTT
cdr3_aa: CACDSMLTGGRQYTDKLIF

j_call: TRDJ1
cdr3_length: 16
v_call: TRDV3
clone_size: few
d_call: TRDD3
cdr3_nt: TGTGCCTTTGCCCCCTTTAGTGGGGGAACCACCGATAAACTCATCTTT
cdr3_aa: CAFAPFSGGTTDKLIF

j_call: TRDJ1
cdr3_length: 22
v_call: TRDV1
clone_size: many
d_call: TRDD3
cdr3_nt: TGTGCTCTTGGGGACCCCAGGCGGTCCTCCAAGTACTGGGGGATAAACACCGATAAACTCATCTTT
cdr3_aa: CALGDPRRSSKYWGINTDKLIF

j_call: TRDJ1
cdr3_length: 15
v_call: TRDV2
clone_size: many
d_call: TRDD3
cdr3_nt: TGTGCCTGTGACACGCTGGGGGCCTACACCGATAAACTCATCTTT
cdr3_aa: CACDTLGAYTDKLIF

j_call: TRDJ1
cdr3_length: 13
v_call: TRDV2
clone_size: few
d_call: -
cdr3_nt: TGTGCCTGTGACACCGTGGGAGGTGATAAACTCATCTTT
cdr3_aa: CACDTVGGDKLIF

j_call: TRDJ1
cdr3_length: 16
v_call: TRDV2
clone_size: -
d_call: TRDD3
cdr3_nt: TGTGCCTGTGACAAACTGGGGGACTCGACGGATACGGAACTCATCTTT
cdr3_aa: CACDKLGDSTDTELIF

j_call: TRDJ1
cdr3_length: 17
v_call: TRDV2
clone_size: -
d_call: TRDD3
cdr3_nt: TGTGCCTGTGACAAAGTACTGGGGGATTCGTACACCGATAAACTCATCTTT
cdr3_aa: CACDKVLGDSYTDKLIF

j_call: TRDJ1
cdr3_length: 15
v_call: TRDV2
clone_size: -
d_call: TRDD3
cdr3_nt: TGTGCCTGTCTTCTACTGGGGGATAAGGGCGATAAACTCATCTTT
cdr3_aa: CACLLLGDKGDKLIF

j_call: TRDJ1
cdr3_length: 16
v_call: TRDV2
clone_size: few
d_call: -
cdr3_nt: TGTGCCTGTGACACCGTCGGGGGAAGACCGGGCGATAAACTCATCTTT
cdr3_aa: CACDTVGGRPGDKLIF

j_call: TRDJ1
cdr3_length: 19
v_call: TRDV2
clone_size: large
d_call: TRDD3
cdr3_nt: TGTGCCTGTGACACCCTTACTATGCGTGAGGGGGATACTTCCGATAAACTCATCTTT
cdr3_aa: CACDTLTMREGDTSDKLIF

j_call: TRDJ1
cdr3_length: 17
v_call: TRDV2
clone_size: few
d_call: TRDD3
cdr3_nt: TGTGCCTGTGACACTCTGGGGGACACACGGAACACCGATAAACTCATCTTT
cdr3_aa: CACDTLGDTRNTDKLIF

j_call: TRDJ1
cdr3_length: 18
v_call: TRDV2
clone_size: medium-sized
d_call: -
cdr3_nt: TGTGCCTGTGACACCGTTGGGGGGCTTTCTTCGTACACCGATAAACTCATCTTT
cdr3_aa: CACDTVGGLSSYTDKLIF

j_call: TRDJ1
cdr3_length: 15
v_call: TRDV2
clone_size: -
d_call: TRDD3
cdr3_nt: TGTGCCTGTGACACCGTTGGGGGATACACCGATAAACTCATCTTT
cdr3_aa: CACDTVGGYTDKLIF

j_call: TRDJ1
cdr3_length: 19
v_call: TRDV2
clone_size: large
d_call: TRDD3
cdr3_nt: TGTGCCTGTGACTCGGCGGAAGTACTGGGGGATAGGGGGACCGATAAACTCATCTTT
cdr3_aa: CACDSAEVLGDRGTDKLIF

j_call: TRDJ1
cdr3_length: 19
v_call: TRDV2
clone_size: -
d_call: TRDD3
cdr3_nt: TGTGCCTGTGACCCACTTGTCCTGGGGGATACGCTTAGCACCGATAAACTCATCTTT
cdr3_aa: CACDPLVLGDTLSTDKLIF

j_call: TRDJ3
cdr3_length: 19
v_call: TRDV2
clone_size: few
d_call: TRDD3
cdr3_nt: TGTGCCTGTGACACCACTGGGGGCTATAGCTCCTGGGACACCCGACAGATGTTTTTC
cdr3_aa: CACDTTGGYSSWDTRQMFF

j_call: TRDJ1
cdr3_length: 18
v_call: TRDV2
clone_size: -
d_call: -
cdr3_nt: TGTGCCTGTGACACGCTGGGGACCGATCCGAATGACACCGATAAACTCATCTTT
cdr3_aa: CACDTLGTDPNDTDKLIF

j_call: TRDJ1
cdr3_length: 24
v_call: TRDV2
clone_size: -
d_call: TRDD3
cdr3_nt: TGTGCCTGTGACACCGGCGTCACCCGGGGAAAATGTACTGGGGGACTCCGGGGGACCGATAAACTCATCTTT
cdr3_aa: CACDTGVTRGKCTGGLRGTDKLIF

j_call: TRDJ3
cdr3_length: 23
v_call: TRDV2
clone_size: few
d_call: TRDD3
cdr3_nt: TGTGCCTGTGACACCGTTGTCCGGGATACGCCGGAAGAAACCTCCTGGGACACCCGACAGATGTTTTTC
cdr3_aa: CACDTVVRDTPEETSWDTRQMFF

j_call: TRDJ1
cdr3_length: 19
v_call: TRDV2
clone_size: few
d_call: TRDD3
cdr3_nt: TGTGCCTGTGACCTTGTACAACTTACTGGGGGATACCTAACCGATAAACTCATCTTT
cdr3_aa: CACDLVQLTGGYLTDKLIF

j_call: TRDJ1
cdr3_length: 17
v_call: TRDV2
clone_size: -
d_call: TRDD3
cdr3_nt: TGTGCCTGTGACACCGTCACTGGGGGATACGAAGCCGATAAACTCATCTTT
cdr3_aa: CACDTVTGGYEADKLIF

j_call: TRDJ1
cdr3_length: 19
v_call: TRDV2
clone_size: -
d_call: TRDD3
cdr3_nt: TGTGCCTGTGACACGCTGGGGGATAAGGGAAAAACGTACACCGATAAACTCATCTTT
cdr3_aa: CACDTLGDKGKTYTDKLIF

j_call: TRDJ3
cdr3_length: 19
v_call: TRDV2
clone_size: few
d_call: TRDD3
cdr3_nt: TGTGCCTGTGACACCATAGGGGATACAAGCTCCTGGGACACCCGACAGATGTTTTTC
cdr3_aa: CACDTIGDTSSWDTRQMFF

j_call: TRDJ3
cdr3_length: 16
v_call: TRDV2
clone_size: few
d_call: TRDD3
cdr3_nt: TGTGCCTGTGACCCCACTGGGGGGTGGGACACCCGACAGATGTTTTTC
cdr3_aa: CACDPTGGWDTRQMFF

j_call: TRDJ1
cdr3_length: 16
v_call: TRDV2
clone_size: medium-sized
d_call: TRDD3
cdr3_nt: TGTGCCTGTGACAATCTGGGGGATCCACCGACCGATAAACTCATCTTT
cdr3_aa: CACDNLGDPPTDKLIF

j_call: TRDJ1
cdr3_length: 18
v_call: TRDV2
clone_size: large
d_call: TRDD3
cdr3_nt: TGTGCCTGTGACCCAATCAGTACTGGGGGATTATCCACCGATAAACTCATCTTT
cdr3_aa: CACDPISTGGLSTDKLIF

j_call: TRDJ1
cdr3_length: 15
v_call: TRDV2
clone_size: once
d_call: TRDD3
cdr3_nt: TGTGCCTGTGACCCTCTACTGGGGGATCGAGGTAAACTCATCTTT
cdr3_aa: CACDPLLGDRGKLIF

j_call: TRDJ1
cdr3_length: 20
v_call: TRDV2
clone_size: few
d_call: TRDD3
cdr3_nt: TGTGCCTGTGACTCCGTACTGGGGGATAAGGGAAAAACGTACACCGATAAACTCATCTTT
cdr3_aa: CACDSVLGDKGKTYTDKLIF

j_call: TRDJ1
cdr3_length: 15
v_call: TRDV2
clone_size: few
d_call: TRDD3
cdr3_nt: TGTGCCTGTGACCTACTGGGGGATACGCGGGATAAACTCATCTTT
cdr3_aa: CACDLLGDTRDKLIF

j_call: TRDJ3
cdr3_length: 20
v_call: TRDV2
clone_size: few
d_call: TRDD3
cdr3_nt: TGTGCCTGTGACAAAGTACTGGGGGATACAAGCTCCTGGGACACCCGACAGATGTTTTTC
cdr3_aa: CACDKVLGDTSSWDTRQMFF

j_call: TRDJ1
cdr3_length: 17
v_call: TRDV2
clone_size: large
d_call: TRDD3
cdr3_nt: TGTGCCTGTGACACCGTGGAACTGGGGGATAAGCCCTATAAACTCATCTTT
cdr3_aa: CACDTVELGDKPYKLIF

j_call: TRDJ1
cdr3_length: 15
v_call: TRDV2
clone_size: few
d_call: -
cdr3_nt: TGTGCCTGTGACCCGTTAGGAGGTCCGGCCGATAAACTCATCTTT
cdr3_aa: CACDPLGGPADKLIF

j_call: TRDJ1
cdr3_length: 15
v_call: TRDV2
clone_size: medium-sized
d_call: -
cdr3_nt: TGTGCCTGTGACACCGTGGGATTGTACACCGATAAACTCATCTTT
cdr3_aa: CACDTVGLYTDKLIF

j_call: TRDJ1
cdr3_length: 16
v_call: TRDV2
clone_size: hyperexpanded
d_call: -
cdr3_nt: TGTGCCTGTGACCTCGTGGGTAGGCGGGGGAACGATAAACTCATCTTT
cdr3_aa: CACDLVGRRGNDKLIF

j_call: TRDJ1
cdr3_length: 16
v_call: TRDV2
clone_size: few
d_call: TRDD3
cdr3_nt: TGTGCCTGTGACACTCTACTGGGGGATACGCGAGTGGAGCTCATCTTT
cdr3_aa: CACDTLLGDTRVELIF

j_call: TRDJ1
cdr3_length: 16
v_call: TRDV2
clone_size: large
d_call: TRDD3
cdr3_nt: TGTGCCTGTGACACCCTGGGGGATACAAGCAGCGATAAACTCATCTTT
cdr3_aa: CACDTLGDTSSDKLIF

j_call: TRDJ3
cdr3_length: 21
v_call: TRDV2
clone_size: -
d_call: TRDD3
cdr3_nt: TGTGCCCGTGACACCACTGGTACTGGGGACCCAAACCCCTGGGACACCCGACAGATGTTTTTC
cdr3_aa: CARDTTGTGDPNPWDTRQMFF

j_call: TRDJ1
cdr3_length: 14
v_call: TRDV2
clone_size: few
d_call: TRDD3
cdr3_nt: TGTGCCTGTGACACATTACTGGGGGAAGATAAACTCATCTTT
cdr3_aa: CACDTLLGEDKLIF

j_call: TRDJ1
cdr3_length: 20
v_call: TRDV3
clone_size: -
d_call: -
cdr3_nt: TGTGCCTTTAGTTTAGGGGAGGACCCCGTCCCCCTCCTGTACACCGATAAACTCATCTTT
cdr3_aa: CAFSLGEDPVPLLYTDKLIF

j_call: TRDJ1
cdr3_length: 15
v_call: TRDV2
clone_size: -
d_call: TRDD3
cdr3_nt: TGTGCCTGTGACGCCCTACTGGGGGTTGATGATAAACTCATCTTT
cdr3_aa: CACDALLGVDDKLIF

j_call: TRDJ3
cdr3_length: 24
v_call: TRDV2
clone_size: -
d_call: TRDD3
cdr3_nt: TGTGCCTGTGACCTAATTTCTTCCGCTCTACTGGGGGATACAAGCTCCTGGGACACCCGACAGATGTTTTTC
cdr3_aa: CACDLISSALLGDTSSWDTRQMFF

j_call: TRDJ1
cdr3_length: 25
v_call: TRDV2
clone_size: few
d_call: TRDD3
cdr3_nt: TGTGCCTGTGACACCGGCGTCACCCGGGGAAAATGTACTGGGGGATCACCCCAGGAGGCCGATAAACTCATCTTT
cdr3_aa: CACDTGVTRGKCTGGSPQEADKLIF